This is a list of T cell receptor beta chains from one sample in a study of control samples from healthy donors and cancer patients. Libraries were prepared by immunoSEQ multiplex PCR; TCRdb keeps only in-frame clonotypes and omits some of them. The sample includes roughly 45,000 clones, 80% to 90% of them seen just once. Sequencing was performed on PBMCs. The receptors derive from a woman aged 45-59 years with lung cancer. Each CDR3 is given with its conserved first and last residue. Each record gives: clone size, V gene, D gene, J gene, CDR3 protein, CDR3 DNA. The D gene is left open where the match is weak. Clone size is stated in some rows and not others, as once, few, many or a class when expanded.

clone_size: .
v_call: TRBV7-6
d_call: TRBD1
j_call: TRBJ1-2
cdr3_aa: CASSPWTGGPIGYTF
cdr3_nt: TGTGCCAGCAGCCCTTGGACAGGGGGACCTATTGGCTACACCTTC

clone_size: .
v_call: TRBV7-9
d_call: .
j_call: TRBJ1-1
cdr3_aa: CASSLVGGNTEAFF
cdr3_nt: TGTGCCAGCAGCTTAGTGGGGGGGAACACTGAAGCTTTCTTT

clone_size: .
v_call: TRBV6-5
d_call: .
j_call: TRBJ1-6
cdr3_aa: CASSYGGADYNSPLHF
cdr3_nt: TGTGCCAGCAGTTACGGGGGGGCCGACTATAATTCACCCCTCCACTTT

clone_size: .
v_call: TRBV18
d_call: TRBD1
j_call: TRBJ2-6
cdr3_aa: CASSPFTGTGGSGANVLTF
cdr3_nt: TGTGCCAGCTCACCCTTTACCGGGACAGGGGGCTCTGGGGCCAACGTCCTGACTTTC

clone_size: .
v_call: TRBV6-1
d_call: .
j_call: TRBJ1-5
cdr3_aa: CASSEPGGNQPQHF
cdr3_nt: TGTGCCAGCAGTGAACCAGGGGGCAATCAGCCCCAGCATTTT

clone_size: few
v_call: TRBV18
d_call: .
j_call: TRBJ2-1
cdr3_aa: CASSGLYNEQFF
cdr3_nt: TGTGCCAGCTCAGGACTGTACAATGAGCAGTTCTTC

clone_size: .
v_call: TRBV18
d_call: .
j_call: TRBJ2-6
cdr3_aa: CASSPQGSGANVLTF
cdr3_nt: TGTGCCAGCTCACCACAGGGGTCTGGGGCCAACGTCCTGACTTTC

clone_size: .
v_call: TRBV6-5
d_call: .
j_call: TRBJ1-1
cdr3_aa: CASSYRGAGPEAFF
cdr3_nt: TGTGCCAGCAGTTACCGAGGGGCAGGGCCTGAAGCTTTCTTT

clone_size: .
v_call: TRBV6-2/TRBV6-3
d_call: .
j_call: TRBJ2-7
cdr3_aa: CASSNPGLGSYEQYF
cdr3_nt: TGTGCCAGCAGTAACCCGGGCCTTGGGTCCTACGAGCAGTACTTC

clone_size: .
v_call: TRBV15
d_call: .
j_call: TRBJ2-1
cdr3_aa: CATSRDQAYNEQFF
cdr3_nt: TGTGCCACCAGCAGAGACCAAGCCTACAATGAGCAGTTCTTC

clone_size: .
v_call: TRBV12-3/TRBV12-4
d_call: .
j_call: TRBJ1-5
cdr3_aa: CASSLQFNQPQHF
cdr3_nt: TGTGCCAGCAGTTTACAGTTCAATCAGCCCCAGCATTTT

clone_size: few
v_call: TRBV4-3
d_call: .
j_call: TRBJ1-2
cdr3_aa: CASSQDRGARGYTF
cdr3_nt: TGCGCCAGCAGCCAAGATAGGGGGGCGCGTGGCTACACCTTC

clone_size: .
v_call: TRBV19
d_call: TRBD1
j_call: TRBJ1-1
cdr3_aa: CASSPAAGQGSTEAFF
cdr3_nt: TGTGCCAGTAGTCCGGCAGCGGGACAGGGGAGCACTGAAGCTTTCTTT

clone_size: medium-sized
v_call: TRBV4-3
d_call: TRBD2
j_call: TRBJ2-3
cdr3_aa: CASSWTSGGYTSTDTQYF
cdr3_nt: TGCGCCAGCTCATGGACTAGCGGGGGTTATACTAGCACAGATACGCAGTATTTT

clone_size: .
v_call: TRBV15
d_call: .
j_call: TRBJ1-1
cdr3_aa: CATSRVGRNTEAFF
cdr3_nt: TGTGCCACCAGCAGAGTTGGTAGGAACACTGAAGCTTTCTTT

clone_size: .
v_call: TRBV5-1
d_call: TRBD2
j_call: TRBJ2-7
cdr3_aa: CASSVTGGAGYEQYF
cdr3_nt: TGCGCCAGCAGCGTCACCGGGGGGGCGGGCTACGAGCAGTACTTC

clone_size: .
v_call: TRBV24-1
d_call: TRBD2
j_call: TRBJ2-7
cdr3_aa: CATSDPAGTSGGLTYEQYF
cdr3_nt: TGTGCCACCAGTGATCCAGCCGGGACTAGCGGGGGGCTAACCTACGAGCAGTACTTC

clone_size: .
v_call: TRBV2
d_call: TRBD1
j_call: TRBJ1-1
cdr3_aa: CASSESGQLNTEAFF
cdr3_nt: TGTGCCAGCAGTGAATCGGGACAGCTCAACACTGAAGCTTTCTTT

clone_size: .
v_call: TRBV7-6
d_call: TRBD1
j_call: TRBJ2-7
cdr3_aa: CASSLKGQIFDEQYF
cdr3_nt: TGTGCCAGCAGCCTTAAGGGACAGATTTTTGACGAGCAGTACTTC